These 29 T cell receptor beta chains were all obtained from the same sample, sequenced in a study of blood T cells in healthy people across ages. The use of a sample-barcoded 5' primer and a J-beta primer mix characterized a second PCR of about 7 to 12 cycles. TCRdb re-called the 5' RACE reads with MiXCR, one entry per CDR3 protein. In the table there are roughly 560,000 distinct CDR3 sequences, 24% of which are singletons. Another study also made use of these data, one on T cells of mothers and their children.

Sequenced: blood. These receptors were collected from a boy under 18 in good health.

This clonotype was observed a few times. The V and J genes are TRBV20-1 and TRBJ2-7; D might be TRBD1 (6 bases). Per germline, CDR1 DFQATT and CDR2 SNEGSKA (reference sequence). V lost 6 bases and J 4 bases, leaving 13 bases between the germline ends. The length of the CDR3 is 12 residues. In DNA, the CDR3 is TGCAGTGCCACTCCGGGACATTACGAGCAGTACTTC. It translates to CSATPGHYEQYF.

The chain links TRBV29-1 to TRBJ2-2; D could derive from TRBD1 or TRBD2 (7 bases each). Trimming shortened V by 4 bases and J by 3 bases, and 12 bases separated the two germline ends. The CDR3 length is 14 residues. Per the germline V gene, CDR1 is SQVTM and CDR2 is ANQGSEA. The CDR3 protein is CSVGGGGYTGELFF. The DNA of the CDR3 is TGCAGCGTTGGGGGAGGGGGCTACACCGGGGAGCTGTTTTTT.

V is TRBV28 and J is TRBJ2-2; 7 bases line up with TRBD2. With V trimmed by 3 bases and J by 1 base, 2 bases remained unmatched. This CDR3 contains 15 residues. Germline assignment: CDR1 MDHEN and CDR2 SYDVKM. DNA for the CDR3: TGTGCCAGCAGTTTGGGGGGGGTGAACACCGGGGAGCTGTTTTTT. It is translated as CASSLGGVNTGELFF.

The chain joins TRBV14 to TRBJ2-5; D is perhaps TRBD1 or TRBD2 (5 bases each). The better agreement between TRBJ2-7 and the DNA end casts doubt on the J call. CDR1 and CDR2 (germline): SGHDN, FVKESK. The CDR3 is 16 residues long. CDR3 coding DNA: TGTGCCAGCAGCCGGAGGTCGGGGCACTCCTCCTACGAGCAGTACTTC. Protein sequence: CASSRRSGHSSYEQYF.

The gene calls are TRBV5-1 and TRBJ2-5; no reliable D call. The germline CDR1 and CDR2 sequences are SGHRS and YFSETQ. V lost 5 bases and J lost 1, with 9 bases in between. The CDR3 has 13 residues. CDR3 in DNA: TGCGCCAGCAGGGATTTCGGCCAAGAGACCCAGTACTTC. It translates to CASRDFGQETQYF.

The V call is TRBV9, the J call TRBJ2-5, with D tentatively TRBD1 (6 bases). V was pared by 4 bases and J by 3 bases, with 13 bases between. The CDR3 is 14 residues long. Germline lookup yields CDR1 SGDLS and CDR2 YYNGEE. DNA of the CDR3: TGTGCCAGCAGCCTAACAGGGCTAGAAGAGACCCAGTACTTC. Amino acids: CASSLTGLEETQYF.

This clonotype was observed a handful of times. The chain joins TRBV9 to TRBJ2-1, with D perhaps TRBD2 (5 bases). The CDR3 sequence is 14 residues long. V dropped 4 bases and J dropped 9 bases, with 17 bases sitting between them. Germline V gives CDR1 SGDLS, CDR2 YYNGEE. Written as DNA, the CDR3 is TGTGCCAGCAGCCCTTCCCGAGGGTTGGGTGAGCAGTTCTTC. It translates to CASSPSRGLGEQFF.

The genes are TRBV20-1 and TRBJ2-1, with D perhaps assigned TRBD1 or TRBD2 (5 bases each). V was shortened by 4 bases and J by 2 bases, with 18 bases between the two germline ends. The CDR3 totals 16 residues. CDR1 and CDR2 from the germline V gene are DFQATT and SNEGSKA (reference sequence). The CDR3 protein is CSAMAPTRGAYNEQFF. In DNA form, the CDR3 reads TGCAGTGCTATGGCCCCTACTAGGGGCGCCTACAATGAGCAGTTCTTC.

This clonotype was counted only a few times. The chain employs TRBV3-1 and TRBJ2-5; tentatively, D is TRBD2 (5 bases). Germline CDR1 is LGHDT and CDR2 is YNNKEL (reference sequence). V lost 2 bases and J 5 bases, leaving 12 bases between the germline ends. This CDR3 is built from 14 residues. This CDR3 is CASSQPGGGETQYF. As DNA, the CDR3 is TGTGCCAGCAGCCAACCAGGAGGTGGTGAGACCCAGTACTTC.

This sequence joins TRBV6-2 or TRBV6-3 and TRBJ1-2, with D possibly being TRBD1 (6 bases). Germline V CDR1 and CDR2: MNHEY, SVGEGT. There are 12 residues in the CDR3. V dropped 5 bases and J dropped 6 bases, with 10 bases sitting between them. The CDR3 sequence: CASSQGQDGYTF. CDR3 coding DNA: TGTGCCAGCAGTCAGGGGCAGGATGGCTACACCTTC.

The chain links TRBV7-2 to TRBJ1-6; tentative D call: TRBD1 (5 bases). The ends were cut back, 6 bases at V and 16 bases at J, with 19 bases in the middle. CDR3 length equals 13 residues. Germline assignment: CDR1 SGHTA and CDR2 FQGNSA. CDR3 DNA sequence: TGTGCCAGCAGTCCAGGGTCCCTTATCCGACTCCACTTT. It is translated as CASSPGSLIRLHF.

The rearrangement uses TRBV13 and TRBJ2-1, with D unclear. V gave up 3 bases and J gave up 8 bases, with 11 bases separating them. Per germline, CDR1 PRHDT and CDR2 FYEKMQ (reference sequence). There are 13 residues in the CDR3. CDR3 sequence: CASSFTGLDEQFF. The CDR3 DNA follows: TGTGCCAGCAGCTTCACGGGTCTCGATGAGCAGTTCTTC. The full variable domain, in which reference TRBV13 and TRBJ2-1 provide the parts outside the CDR3, is AAGVIQSPRHLIKEKRETATLKCYPIPRHDTVYWYQQGPGQDPQFLISFYEKMQSDKGSIPDRFSAQQFSDYHSELNMSSLELGDSALYFCASSFTGLDEQFFGPGTRLTVL.

The sample holds one count of this clonotype. This is likely a read error, given that the CDR3 carries no conserved phenylalanine or tryptophan at its end. V is TRBV27 and J is TRBJ2-7, with 9 bases matching TRBD1. V trimming: 2 bases; J trimming: 2 bases; junction bases outside the gene matches: 7. There are 16 residues in the CDR3. CDR1 MNHEY and CDR2 SMNVEV come from the germline V gene (reference sequence). The CDR3 nucleotides are TGTGCCAGCAGTTTAATACAGGGGGCGCTTCCCTACGAGCAGTACCTC. Its protein product is CASSLIQGALPYEQYL.

This chain uses TRBV5-1 with TRBJ2-1; tentative D call: TRBD2 (5 bases). V gave up 1 base and J gave up 5 bases, with 13 bases separating them. Germline CDR1 is SGHRS and CDR2 is YFSETQ. The CDR3 has 15 amino acids. Here the CDR3 reads CASSLSGETHNEQFF. The CDR3 DNA is TGCGCCAGCAGCTTGAGTGGGGAGACACACAATGAGCAGTTCTTC.

There are a few counts of this clonotype. V usage is TRBV9 and J usage is TRBJ2-6, with TRBD2 as a possible D gene (6 bases). V lost 3 bases to trimming and J lost 2 bases, with 15 bases between them. Germline values: CDR1 SGDLS, CDR2 YYNGEE. This CDR3 contains 17 residues. This CDR3 reads CASSAEVGRPGANVLTF. CDR3 in DNA: TGTGCCAGCAGCGCGGAGGTCGGGAGACCTGGGGCCAACGTCCTGACTTTC.

This clonotype was seen a handful of times. The chain is built from TRBV15 and TRBJ2-1; weak D call: TRBD1 (5 bases). Trimming left V 0 bases short and J 4 bases short, with 22 bases between. Germline V gene data show CDR1 as LNHNV and CDR2 as YYDKDF (reference sequence). The CDR3 consists of 19 residues. CDR3 sequence reads: CATSRDARVQPHGYNEQFF. In nucleotides, the CDR3 is TGTGCCACCAGCAGAGATGCCAGGGTTCAGCCCCATGGATACAATGAGCAGTTCTTC.

Here the CDR3 DNA reads TGCAGCGTTAGGGACGGAAGCTCCTACGAGCAGTACTTC. Encoded protein: CSVRDGSSYEQYF. This sequence joins TRBV29-1 and TRBJ2-7; D possibly matches TRBD1 or TRBD2 (5 bases each). This CDR3 is 13 amino acids long. CDR1 is SQVTM and CDR2 is ANQGSEA in the germline V gene. V dropped 5 bases and J dropped 0 bases, with 11 bases sitting between them.

The chain combines TRBV4-1 with TRBJ2-5; possible D gene TRBD1, 7 bases. The germline V and J ends were trimmed by 0 bases and 5 bases, with 13 bases remaining between them. The CDR3 length is 15 residues. Looked up from germline, CDR1 is MGHRA and CDR2 is YSYEKL. The CDR3 nucleotides read TGCGCCAGCAGCCAAGAACAGGGGCTAGCGGAGACCCAGTACTTC. It codes for CASSQEQGLAETQYF.

This rearrangement joins TRBV20-1 to TRBJ2-5; D is possibly TRBD2 (5 bases). With the DNA end fitting TRBJ2-1 better, the J assignment may be wrong. This CDR3 has 16 residues. From germline, CDR1 is DFQATT and CDR2 SNEGSKA (reference sequence). CDR3 nucleotides: TGCAGTGCTAGGGGCACTGGCGGCCGCGGAGGCAATGAGCAGTTCTTC. This codes for CSARGTGGRGGNEQFF.

This clonotype was found a few times. V usage is TRBV6-6 and J usage is TRBJ1-2; no clear D gene. V was pared by 2 bases and J by 6 bases, with 16 bases between. Germline V gives CDR1 MNHNY, CDR2 SVGAGI (reference sequence). The CDR3 spans 15 residues. In nucleotides, the CDR3 is TGTGCCAGCAGTTACCTAGACTTGGATCCCGATGGCTACACCTTC. This codes for CASSYLDLDPDGYTF.

This clonotype turned up a few times. V gene TRBV7-3 combines with J gene TRBJ1-5; TRBD1 is a possible D gene (5 bases). This CDR3 region has 16 residues. The V gene lost 2 bases and the J gene lost 10 bases, with 21 bases spanning the gap. Per germline, CDR1 SGHTA and CDR2 FQGTGA. CDR3 amino acids: CASSLRPGRPSHPQHF. CDR3 nucleotides: TGTGCCAGCAGCTTACGGCCAGGGCGCCCCAGTCACCCCCAGCATTTT.

V usage is TRBV6-5 and J usage is TRBJ1-2; 7 bases match TRBD1. The CDR3 spans 14 residues. V lost 2 bases and J lost 4; bases outside the gene matches: 4. Germline V gene lookup returns CDR1 MNHEY and CDR2 SVGAGI. The CDR3 loop is CASSYGGDSYGYTF. The CDR3 region has the DNA TGTGCCAGCAGTTACGGAGGGGACAGCTATGGCTACACCTTC.

The chain has TRBV7-2 and TRBJ2-5; no clear D gene. Trimming left V 1 base short and J 2 bases short, with 17 bases between. The germline V gene has CDR1 SGHTA and CDR2 FQGNSA. The CDR3 contains 17 residues. CDR3 in DNA: TGTGCCAGCAGCTTAGGAGTTGGGCCCCTCGCACAAGAGACCCAGTACTTC. Its translation is CASSLGVGPLAQETQYF.

The rearrangement uses TRBV12-3 or TRBV12-4 and TRBJ1-5; maybe TRBD1 (5 bases). This CDR3 comprises 15 residues. Between the trimmed V and J ends, which lost 6 bases and 0 bases, there was a span of 12 bases. The CDR3 protein is CASRMGQYSNQPQHF. The CDR3 nucleotides are TGTGCCAGCAGGATGGGGCAGTATAGCAATCAGCCCCAGCATTTT.

There are a few counts of this clonotype. This chain joins TRBV5-1 and TRBJ1-2; 9 bases align to TRBD1. CDR3 length: 17 amino acids. The J segment lost 6 bases and the V segment lost 3 bases, leaving 15 bases of the junction unmatched. Germline CDR1 and CDR2: SGHRS and YFSETQ. The CDR3: CASSWPRQGVALDGYTF. The CDR3 DNA sequence: TGCGCCAGCAGCTGGCCGAGACAGGGGGTTGCCCTGGATGGCTACACCTTC.

Points on this clonotype: The germline gene is not matched at one end of the junction; a read error may be the cause. The chain is built from TRBV13 and TRBJ2-7, with 11 nucleotides matching TRBD2. CDR3 length: 14 amino acids. Germline V lookup: CDR1 PRHDT, CDR2 FYEKMQ (reference sequence). CDR3 residues: CASSPGTSGYEQHF. In nucleotides, the CDR3 is TGTGCCAGCAGCCCGGGGACTAGCGGCTACGAGCAGCACTTC.

This clonotype has just a few counts. The chain links TRBV28 to TRBJ1-1, with D possibly being TRBD1 (5 bases). Germline V gives CDR1 MDHEN, CDR2 SYDVKM. Trimming cost V 5 bases and J 6 bases, with 16 bases left between them. The CDR3 is 14 amino acids. CDR3 nucleotides: TGTGCCAGCAGTCCCGGCCTAGGGGAAGCTGAAGCTTTCTTT. Its translation: CASSPGLGEAEAFF.

There are a few counts of this clonotype. This chain links TRBV7-2 with TRBJ2-3; 11 nucleotides agree with TRBD2. V dropped 1 base and J dropped 2; count of bases not matched to a gene: 8. The germline V gene has CDR1 SGHTA and CDR2 FQGNSA. This CDR3 comprises 18 residues. The CDR3 bases are TGTGCCAGCAGCTTAGGGGGACTAGCGGCATTTTACACAGATACGCAGTATTTT. Its translation: CASSLGGLAAFYTDTQYF.

This chain uses TRBV27 with TRBJ2-4, with D possibly TRBD2 on 5 matching bases. The CDR3 is 14 amino acids. Trimming took 7 bases from V and 0 from J, leaving 10 bases between them. Germline V gene sequence: CDR1 MNHEY, CDR2 SMNVEV (reference sequence). CDR3 nucleotide sequence: TGTGCCAGCAAAGCGGACCTAGCCAAAAACATTCAGTACTTC. This sequence encodes CASKADLAKNIQYF.